These 29 T cell receptor beta chains share one sample of origin, sequenced in a study of T-cell reconstitution after alpha-beta-depleted transplantation in children. During its preparation, the TCRbeta library received unique molecular identifiers. From the PCR reads, TCRdb called clonotypes with MiXCR, one entry per CDR3 protein. The repertoire includes almost 250,000 distinct CDR3 sequences, over 20% of them detected once, and approximately 2.5% sits in the top ten. Here the sequenced sample was PBMCs, taken before TCRalphabeta/CD19-depleted stem cell transplant. These receptors were collected from a girl aged 2 to 10 with Fanconi anemia, due to receive a stem cell transplant.

V gene TRBV24-1 combines with J gene TRBJ2-7; 12 bases line up with TRBD2. This CDR3 spans 16 amino acids. V was pared by 3 bases and J by 2 bases, with 4 bases of the junction left unmatched. CDR1 is KGHDR and CDR2 is SFDVKD in the germline V gene. The CDR3 nucleotides read TGTGCCACCAGTGATCCGCGGACTAGCGGGACCTACGAGCAGTACTTC. It is translated as CATSDPRTSGTYEQYF.

There are a few counts of this clonotype. This chain joins TRBV7-2 and TRBJ2-7, with D possibly TRBD2 on 6 matching bases. Germline V CDR1 and CDR2: SGHTA, FQGNSA. The ends were cut back, 2 bases at V and 0 bases at J, with 17 bases in the middle. The CDR3 spans 17 residues. CDR3 nucleotide sequence: TGTGCCAGCAGCTTACGAGCGGTTAGCGGAGCCTCCTACGAGCAGTACTTC. This codes for CASSLRAVSGASYEQYF.

This clonotype was detected ten times or more. The chain is built from TRBV27 and TRBJ2-1, with D perhaps assigned TRBD1 or TRBD2 (6 bases each). V lost 8 bases to trimming and J lost 4 bases, with 24 bases between them. Germline CDR1 and CDR2: MNHEY and SMNVEV (reference sequence). The CDR3 sequence is 17 residues long. CDR3 sequence reads: CASVQGTSPLGYNEQFF. In nucleotides, the CDR3 is TGTGCCAGCGTACAGGGAACTAGCCCTCTTGGGTACAATGAGCAGTTCTTC.

This clonotype was seen repeatedly, ten times or more. The V and J genes are TRBV12-3 or TRBV12-4 and TRBJ2-1; D call uncertain. The CDR3 runs 14 residues. Trimming took 6 bases from V and 0 from J, leaving 9 bases between them. Here the CDR3 reads CASRVAGSYNEQFF. The CDR3 bases are TGTGCCAGCAGGGTAGCTGGCTCCTACAATGAGCAGTTCTTC.

This sequence joins TRBV21-1 and TRBJ2-7; the table assigns TRBD2, which was not confirmed against the DNA. TRBV21-1 is a known pseudogene. CDR3 length equals 15 residues. CDR3 in amino acids: CASSKAGTSHYEQYF. Written as DNA, the CDR3 is TGTGCCAGCAGCAAAGCCGGGACTAGCCACTACGAGCAGTACTTC.

This clonotype was picked up many times. V gene TRBV29-1 combines with J gene TRBJ2-5; D unclear. V dropped 1 base and J dropped 5 bases, with 5 bases sitting between them. Germline V gene sequence: CDR1 SQVTM, CDR2 ANQGSEA. The CDR3 has 11 amino acids. The CDR3 here is CSVEVEETQYF. The CDR3 DNA is TGCAGCGTTGAAGTAGAGGAGACCCAGTACTTC.

This clonotype showed up many times. V usage is TRBV28 and J usage is TRBJ1-5; no clear D. From germline, CDR1 is MDHEN and CDR2 SYDVKM. The V end lost 3 bases, the J end lost 0 bases, and 6 bases lay between the germline ends. This CDR3 is 14 amino acids long. CDR3 sequence: CASSLDFSNQPQHF. The CDR3 DNA reads TGTGCCAGCAGTTTGGACTTTAGCAATCAGCCCCAGCATTTT. Supplemented by reference TRBV28 and TRBJ1-5, the full variable domain reads DVKVTQSSRYLVKRTGEKVFLECVQDMDHENMFWYRQDPGLGLRLIYFSYDVKMKEKGDIPEGYSVSREKKERFSLILESASTNQTSMYLCASSLDFSNQPQHFGDGTRLSIL.

The chain recombines TRBV7-2 with TRBJ2-3, with D unclear. CDR1 and CDR2 from the germline V gene are SGHTA and FQGNSA. The CDR3 has 14 amino acids. V was cut by 1 base and J by 6 bases, with 11 bases left in between. CDR3: CASSLEGPLDTQYF. In DNA form, the CDR3 reads TGTGCCAGCAGCTTAGAAGGTCCCTTGGATACGCAGTATTTT.

This clonotype was detected ten times or more. The chain links TRBV29-1 to TRBJ1-3; D uncertain. With 5 bases removed from V and 0 bases from J, the gap between germline ends came to 11 bases. Germline assignment: CDR1 SQVTM and CDR2 ANQGSEA. The CDR3 has 14 amino acids. The CDR3 DNA sequence: TGCAGCGTTCTCGCAGCGTCCTCTGGAAACACCATATATTTT. Translating it yields CSVLAASSGNTIYF.

This clonotype was observed a few times. CDR3 protein: CSAIPSGVYNEQFF. CDR3 in DNA: TGCAGTGCTATCCCTAGCGGGGTTTACAATGAGCAGTTCTTC. The V gene is TRBV20-1, the J gene TRBJ2-1; 9 nucleotides match TRBD2. Germline V CDR1 and CDR2: DFQATT, SNEGSKA (reference sequence). CDR3 length: 14 residues. V was clipped by 4 bases and J by 4 bases; unmatched bases: 5.

This clonotype occurred many times. This chain joins TRBV29-1 and TRBJ1-1; D is undetermined. The germline gives CDR1 SQVTM, CDR2 ANQGSEA. V was pared by 4 bases and J by 7 bases, with 7 bases between. The CDR3 covers 10 residues. The chain's CDR3 is CSVGSIEAFF. As DNA, the CDR3 is TGCAGCGTTGGTTCAATTGAAGCTTTCTTT.

The genes are TRBV20-1 and TRBJ2-7; 10 bases align to TRBD1. Losses at the gene ends were 6 bases for V and 3 bases for J; bases not matched to a gene: 5. The CDR3 has 13 amino acids. CDR1 is DFQATT and CDR2 is SNEGSKA in the germline V gene (reference sequence). The CDR3: CSALDRGHYEQYF. The CDR3 DNA is TGCAGTGCGCTTGACAGGGGGCACTACGAGCAGTACTTC.

This clonotype was seen a handful of times. The V gene is TRBV13, the J gene TRBJ2-3; D remains ambiguous. This CDR3 has 20 residues. V was cut by 3 bases and J by 0 bases, with 25 bases left in between. The V gene's germline CDR1 is PRHDT and CDR2 FYEKMQ (reference sequence). CDR3 loop: CASSFTVTVRTSPSTDTQYF. DNA of the CDR3: TGTGCCAGCAGCTTTACCGTCACGGTTAGGACCAGCCCTAGCACAGATACGCAGTATTTT.

This clonotype was detected a few times. The J gene is TRBJ2-7, the V gene TRBV20-1; D may be TRBD1 (5 bases). Trimming shortened V by 6 bases and J by 4 bases, and 10 bases separated the two germline ends. The CDR3 runs 11 residues. The germline CDR1 and CDR2 sequences are DFQATT and SNEGSKA (reference sequence). The chain's CDR3 is CSAKDSYEQYF. CDR3 nucleotides: TGCAGTGCCAAAGACAGTTACGAGCAGTACTTC.

This chain uses TRBV5-1 with TRBJ1-5, with D hard to call. Germline CDR1 is SGHRS and CDR2 is YFSETQ. There are 13 residues in the CDR3. Trimming took off 0 bases at V and 0 bases at J, with 1 base between the two ends. The CDR3 sequence: CASSLASNQPQHF. In DNA form, the CDR3 reads TGCGCCAGCAGCTTGGCTAGCAATCAGCCCCAGCATTTT.

The V and J genes are TRBV29-1 and TRBJ1-2; no clear D gene. This CDR3 is built from 11 residues. Deletions cut 4 bases from V and 3 bases from J, with 6 bases between. Germline V CDR1 and CDR2: SQVTM, ANQGSEA. The CDR3 DNA follows: TGCAGCGTTGTAGGTTACTATGGCTACACCTTC. Residues: CSVVGYYGYTF.

This clonotype was counted many times. This chain links TRBV29-1 with TRBJ2-7; tentative D call: TRBD1 (7 bases). Germline CDR1 SQVTM, CDR2 ANQGSEA. The CDR3 has 13 residues. V lost 7 bases, J lost 4 bases, and 17 bases lay in between. CDR3 in DNA: TGCAGCGCTGGAGGGGGCTCCAGATACGAGCAGTACTTC. It translates to CSAGGGSRYEQYF.

At least ten counts were recorded for this clonotype. The V call is TRBV29-1, the J call TRBJ2-2; the D is unclear. Deletions cut 5 bases from V and 1 base from J, with 2 bases between. CDR3 size: 11 residues. Germline values: CDR1 SQVTM, CDR2 ANQGSEA. The CDR3 DNA follows: TGCAGCGTTCGGAACACCGGGGAGCTGTTTTTT. This gives the protein CSVRNTGELFF.

V usage is TRBV2 and J usage is TRBJ2-5; TRBD2 matches at 13 bases. Germline CDR1 and CDR2: SNHLY and FYNNEI. J lost 5 bases, V lost 6 bases, and 9 bases had no gene match. The CDR3 has 16 amino acids. CDR3 nucleotides: TGTGCCAGCAGCAGACTAGCGGGAGGACAGACGGAGACCCAGTACTTC. Amino acid sequence: CASSRLAGGQTETQYF.

This CDR3 reads CASSSGTGGEYF. The CDR3 region has the DNA TGTGCCAGCAGTTCCGGGACAGGGGGCGAGTACTTC. The V gene is TRBV28, the J gene TRBJ2-7; 12 nucleotides line up with TRBD1. With V trimmed by 4 bases and J by 11 bases, 3 bases remained unmatched. CDR1 and CDR2 (germline): MDHEN, SYDVKM. CDR3 length: 12 amino acids.

The J gene is TRBJ2-2, the V gene TRBV4-2, with 8 bases lining up with TRBD1. This CDR3 comprises 19 residues. The V gene end was trimmed by 0 bases and the J gene end by 6 bases; junction bases not matched to a gene: 15. Germline loops: CDR1 LGHNA, CDR2 YNFKEQ. For the CDR3, the DNA is TGTGCCAGCAGCCAAGATATCAGGGACAGGCCAACCTTTTCCGGGGAGCTGTTTTTT. Its protein is CASSQDIRDRPTFSGELFF.

This clonotype turned up a few times. This chain links TRBV27 with TRBJ1-2, with D tentatively TRBD1 (6 bases). This CDR3 region has 15 residues. The germline CDR1 and CDR2 sequences are MNHEY and SMNVEV (reference sequence). V shed 4 bases and J shed 7 bases, with 19 bases lying between them. The CDR3 nucleotides read TGTGCCAGCAGTTCTCACGTTAAGGGGGTGGTTGGCTACACCTTC. Protein product: CASSSHVKGVVGYTF.

This rearrangement joins TRBV20-1 to TRBJ1-1; D uncertain. Trimming left V 3 bases short and J 3 bases short, with 5 bases between. Per germline, CDR1 DFQATT and CDR2 SNEGSKA (reference sequence). The CDR3 totals 11 residues. Here the CDR3 DNA reads TGCAGTGCTAGCGGGTACACTGAAGCTTTCTTT. Translated, it gives CSASGYTEAFF.

The rearrangement links TRBV7-8 to TRBJ1-4; 12 bases match TRBD1. CDR1 SGHVS and CDR2 FQNEAQ come from the germline V gene. This CDR3 spans 17 amino acids. The J segment lost 6 bases and the V segment lost 5 bases, leaving 10 bases of the junction unmatched. Here the CDR3 DNA reads TGTGCCAGCAGCAGTGGGACAGGGGGCCCCGGCGATGAAAAACTGTTTTTT. This gives the protein CASSSGTGGPGDEKLFF.

This clonotype showed up just once. V is TRBV10-2 and J is TRBJ2-2; TRBD2 agrees at 8 bases. Germline-derived CDR1 and CDR2 are WSHSY and SAAADI. This CDR3 contains 15 residues. V dropped 6 bases and J dropped 5; count of bases not matched to a gene: 8. This CDR3 reads CASRLSSGITGELFF. The CDR3 region has the DNA TGCGCCAGCAGATTAAGTAGCGGGATAACCGGGGAGCTGTTTTTT.

This clonotype was picked up many times. V and J are TRBV29-1 and TRBJ2-3; D gene unclear. Between the trimmed V and J ends, which lost 3 bases and 0 bases, there was a span of 7 bases. This CDR3 spans 13 amino acids. Germline CDR1 is SQVTM and CDR2 is ANQGSEA. CDR3 nucleotides: TGCAGCGTTGATGGCAGTAGCACAGATACGCAGTATTTT. The encoded protein is CSVDGSSTDTQYF.

The chain employs TRBV29-1 and TRBJ2-1, with D possibly matching TRBD2 (5 bases). CDR3 size: 16 residues. Germline V gene data show CDR1 as SQVTM and CDR2 as ANQGSEA. Trimming left V 2 bases short and J 0 bases short, with 14 bases between. The CDR3 reads CSVEWAWAGSYNEQFF. The CDR3, as DNA: TGCAGCGTTGAATGGGCATGGGCGGGCTCCTACAATGAGCAGTTCTTC.

In its sample, this clonotype was seen many times. V and J are TRBV29-1 and TRBJ2-7; 12 bases match TRBD2. The CDR3 runs 15 residues. Germline CDR1 SQVTM, CDR2 ANQGSEA. With V trimmed by 2 bases and J by 6 bases, 8 bases remained unmatched. CDR3 loop: CSVEILAGGPGEQYF. The CDR3 nucleotides read TGCAGCGTTGAAATTCTAGCGGGAGGGCCGGGCGAGCAGTACTTC.

This clonotype was seen ten or more times. The rearrangement links TRBV6-1 to TRBJ2-1; weak D call: TRBD2 (5 bases). Germline V gene sequence: CDR1 MNHNS, CDR2 SASEGT. Trimming took off 5 bases at V and 6 bases at J, with 20 bases between the two ends. The CDR3 runs 16 residues. The CDR3 coding sequence is TGTGCCAGCAGTCGAAATACAGCAGAACTAGGCAATGAGCAGTTCTTC. Its protein is CASSRNTAELGNEQFF.